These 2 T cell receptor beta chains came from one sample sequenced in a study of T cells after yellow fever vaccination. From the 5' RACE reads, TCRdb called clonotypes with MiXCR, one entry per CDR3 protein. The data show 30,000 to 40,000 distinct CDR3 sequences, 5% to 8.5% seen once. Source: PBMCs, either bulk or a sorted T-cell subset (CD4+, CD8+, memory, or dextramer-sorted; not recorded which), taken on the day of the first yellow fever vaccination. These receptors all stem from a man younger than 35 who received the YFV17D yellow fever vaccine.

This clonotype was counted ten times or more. The CDR3 coding sequence is TGTGCCATCCTAGGGACAGGGAGGGGCACAGATACGCAGTATTTT. It yields the protein CAILGTGRGTDTQYF. The V gene is TRBV2, the J gene TRBJ2-3; 9 bases fit TRBD1. With V trimmed by 10 bases and J by 1 base, 9 bases remained unmatched. Germline CDR1 SNHLY, CDR2 FYNNEI. The CDR3 contains 15 residues.

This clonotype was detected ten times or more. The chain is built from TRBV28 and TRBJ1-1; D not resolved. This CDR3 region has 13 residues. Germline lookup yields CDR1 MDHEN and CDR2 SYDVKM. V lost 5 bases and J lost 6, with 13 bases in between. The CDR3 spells CASSKTVAPEAFF. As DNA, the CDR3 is TGTGCCAGCAGTAAGACTGTAGCGCCTGAAGCTTTCTTT.